The entry below describes one T cell receptor beta chain. Its antigen is unknown. This sample is drawn from a study of cytomegalovirus exposure and HLA in healthy donors. Regarding the study as a whole: Among TCR beta chains, those listed as cytomegalovirus-associated numbered about 160. The TCR clusters that emerged in the first cohort tended, a later analysis found, to co-occur in the roughly 130 validation repertoires.

Trimming took 6 bases from V and 0 from J; bases not matched to a gene: 3. CDR1 is ENHRY, CDR2 SYGVKD, per germline. The length of the CDR3 is 14 residues. Repertoires were generated with immunoSEQ multiplex PCR, while TCRdb's copy carries only in-frame clones and drops some. The data show under 200,000 clones, with about 81% seen just once and around 1.2% held by the top ten. Material: PBMCs. The chain carries TRBV10-3 and TRBJ2-7, with 9 bases fitting TRBD2. The TCR was taken from a woman in her twenties or thirties in good health and CMV-seronegative. The CDR3: CAIRERGDSYEQYF. The CDR3 DNA follows: TGTGCCATCAGGGAGCGGGGGGACTCCTACGAGCAGTACTTC.